A single sample gave rise to the 9 T cell receptor beta chains below, sequenced in a study of blood T cell repertoires in COVID-19. Only in-frame clones appear in the TCRdb table, and some are missing; sequencing was by immunoSEQ multiplex PCR. The table records approximately 250,000 clones, around four fifths of them present only once. The sample taken for sequencing was peripheral blood. The receptor set was obtained from a man between 60 and 75 years old with acute or convalescent COVID-19.

This chain connects TRBV27 to TRBJ2-7; D is tentatively TRBD1 or TRBD2 (5 bases each). The V and J ends lost 4 bases and 4 bases respectively, with 14 bases between them. The CDR3 runs to 14 residues. Germline CDR1 reads MNHEY; CDR2 reads SMNVEV (reference sequence). The CDR3 DNA reads as TGTGCCAGCAGTTCATCGGGGCGAGAATACGAGCAGTACTTC. Residues: CASSSSGREYEQYF.

This clone has just one count. The gene calls are TRBV5-5 and TRBJ1-1; D perhaps matches TRBD1 (5 bases). Deletions cut 2 bases from V and 5 bases from J, with 10 bases between. Germline V lookup: CDR1 SGHKS, CDR2 YYEKEE (reference sequence). The CDR3 consists of 13 residues. CDR3 protein: CASSLTGGTEAFF. CDR3 DNA: TGTGCCAGCAGCTTAACCGGGGGAACTGAAGCTTTCTTT. Drawing the rest from reference TRBV5-5 and TRBJ1-1, the complete variable domain is DAGVTQSPTHLIKTRGQQVTLRCSPISGHKSVSWYQQVLGQGPQFIFQYYEKEERGRGNFPDRFSARQFPNYSSELNVNALLLGDSALYLCASSLTGGTEAFFGQGTRLTVV.

The chain has TRBV5-1 and TRBJ1-2; perhaps TRBD1 as D (6 bases). The length of the CDR3 is 13 residues. CDR1 is SGHRS, CDR2 YFSETQ, per germline. Trimming took off 2 bases at V and 7 bases at J, with 12 bases between the two ends. The CDR3 loop reads CASSLGGEIGYTF. The CDR3, as DNA: TGCGCCAGCAGCTTAGGGGGTGAGATTGGCTACACCTTC.

The chain employs TRBV7-9 and TRBJ2-1; D perhaps matches TRBD2 (5 bases). The CDR3 length is 13 residues. Germline V gene data show CDR1 as SEHNR and CDR2 as FQNEAQ (reference sequence). With 5 bases removed from V and 14 bases from J, the gap between germline ends came to 19 bases. In DNA form, the CDR3 reads TGTGCCAGCAGCCTACCTACCCTCTCCGGGGAGTTCTTC. Translated: CASSLPTLSGEFF.

The V call is TRBV12-3 or TRBV12-4, the J call TRBJ2-5; D may be TRBD1 (5 bases). V lost 3 bases to trimming and J lost 5 bases, with 10 bases between them. The CDR3 has 13 residues. This CDR3 reads CASSFSGRETQYF. The DNA of the CDR3 is TGTGCCAGCAGTTTTTCAGGGCGGGAGACCCAGTACTTC.

The rearrangement joins TRBV10-3 to TRBJ2-1; D is undetermined. The V end was cut by 7 bases, the J end by 2 bases, with 12 bases between. Germline loops: CDR1 ENHRY, CDR2 SYGVKD. The CDR3 is 14 residues long. CDR3 amino acids: CAIKYGGTYNEQFF. The CDR3 bases are TGTGCCATCAAATACGGCGGAACCTACAATGAGCAGTTCTTC.

This chain uses TRBV5-4 with TRBJ1-2, with 9 bases fitting TRBD1. The CDR3 totals 14 residues. V shed 7 bases, J shed 5 bases, and the junction held 9 bases outside the gene matches. In germline, CDR1 is SGHNT, CDR2 YYREEE (reference sequence). The CDR3 bases are TGTGCCAGCTCCTCACAGGGGGCGCAGTATGGCTACACCTTC. It encodes CASSSQGAQYGYTF.

The J gene is TRBJ1-1, the V gene TRBV29-1, with a weak D call TRBD1 (6 bases). V shed 6 bases and J shed 2 bases, with 16 bases lying between them. The germline V gene has CDR1 SQVTM and CDR2 ANQGSEA. The CDR3 runs 14 residues. In DNA, the CDR3 is TGCAGCGTCACCGGCAGGGGTCCCAACACTGAAGCTTTCTTT. This translates into CSVTGRGPNTEAFF.

V is TRBV11-3 and J is TRBJ2-7; D might be TRBD2 (6 bases). From germline, CDR1 is SGHNT and CDR2 YENEEA. The CDR3 contains 13 residues. V lost 4 bases and J 4 bases, leaving 11 bases between the germline ends. In DNA, the CDR3 is TGTGCCAGCAGCTCGACTAGTGGGTACGAGCAGTACTTC. Its translation is CASSSTSGYEQYF.